These 25 T cell receptor beta chains were sequenced from one sample in a study of T cell responses to AZD1222 COVID-19 vaccine. Produced via immunoSEQ multiplex PCR; TCRdb's table is partial and in-frame only. Found here are some 140,000 clones, 80% to 90% of them singletons; the top ten hold about 6%. Sequencing used peripheral blood, obtained on day 0 of AZD1222 vaccination. The source of these receptors is an adult in good health.

This clone was counted between two and nine times. The J gene is TRBJ2-7, the V gene TRBV5-1; 8 bases align to TRBD2. From germline, CDR1 is SGHRS and CDR2 YFSETQ. The CDR3 totals 13 residues. V shed 5 bases, J shed 2 bases, and the junction held 3 bases outside the gene matches. CDR3 residues: CASRFSGTYEQYF. The CDR3 nucleotides are TGCGCCAGCAGGTTTAGCGGGACCTACGAGCAGTACTTC.

The gene calls are TRBV5-1 and TRBJ2-1; 10 nucleotides align to TRBD2. The CDR3 length is 15 residues. The trim removed 3 bases at V and 0 bases at J, leaving 0 bases unmatched. Germline lookup yields CDR1 SGHRS and CDR2 YFSETQ. CDR3 DNA sequence: TGCGCCAGCAGCTCTAGCGGGAGCTCCTACAATGAGCAGTTCTTC. It yields the protein CASSSSGSSYNEQFF.

This clone has just a few counts. V and J are TRBV27 and TRBJ2-2; 7 nucleotides agree with TRBD2. The germline V gene encodes CDR1 MNHEY and CDR2 SMNVEV (reference sequence). This CDR3 spans 15 amino acids. V lost 3 bases and J lost 6; bases outside the gene matches: 7. Here the CDR3 DNA reads TGTGCCAGCAGTTTCTCCGGACTAGGCTCCGGGGAGCTGTTTTTT. It is translated as CASSFSGLGSGELFF.

This clone came up once. The chain employs TRBV10-3 and TRBJ2-7; D unresolved. The CDR3 has 18 amino acids. Germline values: CDR1 ENHRY, CDR2 SYGVKD. Trimming shortened V by 5 bases and J by 3 bases, and 26 bases separated the two germline ends. This chain's CDR3 is CAISFSTAGSSGIYEQYF. The DNA of the CDR3 is TGTGCCATCAGTTTCTCTACCGCCGGGTCTTCTGGAATCTACGAGCAGTACTTC.

The chain has TRBV12-5 and TRBJ1-1, with 8 nucleotides matching TRBD1. CDR1 and CDR2 (germline): LGHNT, FRNRAP. V gave up 1 base and J gave up 0 bases; unmatched junction bases: 1. The CDR3 spans 15 residues. CDR3 coding DNA: TGTGCTAGTGGTTTGGGACAGGGGATGAACACTGAAGCTTTCTTT. It yields the protein CASGLGQGMNTEAFF.

The rearrangement uses TRBV11-2 and TRBJ2-2, with 7 bases identical to TRBD2. Germline loops: CDR1 SGHAT, CDR2 FQNNGV. Trimming removed 2 bases from V and 7 bases from J; junction bases left unmatched: 10. The CDR3 covers 16 residues. The CDR3 loop reads CASSLISGASGGELFF. In DNA form, the CDR3 reads TGTGCCAGCAGCTTAATTTCGGGAGCTAGCGGCGGGGAGCTGTTTTTT.

The chain joins TRBV6-5 to TRBJ1-2; D is ambiguous. V was trimmed by 9 bases and J by 1 base, leaving 6 bases between them. The CDR3 is made up of 11 amino acids. CDR1 is MNHEY, CDR2 SVGAGI, per germline. The CDR3 spells CASFLNYGYTF. The CDR3 DNA reads TGTGCCAGTTTTCTTAACTATGGCTACACCTTC.

CDR3 nucleotide sequence: TGTGCCAGCAGCTCGATTAGAGAAGCGGGAAGGTTCAATGAGCAGTTCTTC. Translated, it gives CASSSIREAGRFNEQFF. J is TRBJ2-1 and V is TRBV5-6; TRBD2 matches 7 bases. Losses at the gene ends were 3 bases for V and 6 bases for J; bases not matched to a gene: 15. The CDR3 covers 17 residues. Germline CDR1 SGHDT, CDR2 YYEEEE.

The DNA for the CDR3 is TGTGCCAGCAGCTTAAAGGGACAGCCATACAATGAGCAGTTCTTC. Amino acids: CASSLKGQPYNEQFF. The chain carries TRBV7-9 and TRBJ2-1; 7 bases align to TRBD1. V shed 2 bases, J shed 4 bases, and the junction held 5 bases outside the gene matches. The CDR3 contains 15 residues. Germline-derived CDR1 and CDR2 are SEHNR and FQNEAQ (reference sequence).

The chain is built from TRBV6-4 and TRBJ2-1; 7 positions agree with TRBD1. CDR3 length: 17 amino acids. J gave up 0 bases and V 2 bases, and 7 bases lay outside the gene matches. Germline loops: CDR1 MRHNA, CDR2 SNTAGT. CDR3 region: CASSDPRDSDSYNEQFF. The CDR3, as DNA: TGTGCCAGCAGTGACCCCCGGGACAGTGACTCCTACAATGAGCAGTTCTTC.

This clone has a single count. The chain links TRBV7-8 to TRBJ1-1, with D possibly TRBD1 on 5 matching bases. V lost 4 bases to trimming and J lost 2 bases, with 8 bases between them. Germline V lookup: CDR1 SGHVS, CDR2 FQNEAQ. The length of the CDR3 is 13 residues. The CDR3 protein is CASSSQVNTEAFF. The CDR3 DNA is TGTGCCAGCAGCTCACAGGTCAACACTGAAGCTTTCTTT.

The chain uses TRBV30 and TRBJ1-2, with a possible D match to TRBD1 (5 bases). Germline V gene sequence: CDR1 GTSNPN, CDR2 SVGIG (reference sequence). Trimming removed 4 bases from V and 4 bases from J, with 16 bases in between. This CDR3 has 14 residues. This CDR3 reads CAWNTRVSTYGYTF. CDR3 nucleotides: TGTGCCTGGAACACCAGGGTTAGTACCTATGGCTACACCTTC.

The DNA for the CDR3 is TGTGCCAGCAGTTCTCGACTAGCGGGGTCCTACAATGAGCAGTTCTTC. As protein: CASSSRLAGSYNEQFF. The chain has TRBV28 and TRBJ2-1; 11 positions match TRBD2. The CDR3 has 16 amino acids. J lost 1 base, V lost 4 bases, and 3 bases had no gene match. The germline V gene has CDR1 MDHEN and CDR2 SYDVKM.

The genes are TRBV19 and TRBJ1-1, with D possibly matching TRBD1 (5 bases). CDR3 length: 12 amino acids. The V end was cut by 7 bases, the J end by 2 bases, with 8 bases between. CDR1 and CDR2 from the germline V gene are LNHDA and SQIVND (reference sequence). The CDR3 loop is CASIGANTEAFF. The CDR3 DNA is TGTGCCAGTATTGGGGCCAACACTGAAGCTTTCTTT.

CDR3 bases: TGTGCCAGCAGCCCGAGCAGGGAGACCCAGTACTTC. Its translation: CASSPSRETQYF. The rearrangement joins TRBV7-9 to TRBJ2-5; D is unclear. The CDR3 has 12 amino acids. The V gene's germline CDR1 is SEHNR and CDR2 FQNEAQ (reference sequence). The V end was cut by 5 bases, the J end by 5 bases, with 9 bases between.

This clone was detected once. This sequence joins TRBV5-1 and TRBJ1-1, with 9 nucleotides matching TRBD1. The CDR3 extends over 15 amino acids. Unmatched junction bases numbered 3, after V lost 3 bases and J lost 0 bases. Looked up from germline, CDR1 is SGHRS and CDR2 is YFSETQ. CDR3 sequence reads: CASSWGTGMNTEAFF. CDR3 nucleotides: TGCGCCAGCAGCTGGGGGACAGGGATGAACACTGAAGCTTTCTTT.

The rearrangement links TRBV7-2 to TRBJ2-7; D not resolved. V was trimmed by 5 bases and J by 7 bases, leaving 12 bases between them. The germline V gene has CDR1 SGHTA and CDR2 FQGNSA. The CDR3 extends over 12 amino acids. CDR3 DNA: TGTGCCAGCAGCCCCCCCTTTGGGGAGCAGTACTTC. It encodes CASSPPFGEQYF.

This chain connects TRBV13 to TRBJ2-7; D not resolved. The V gene's germline CDR1 is PRHDT and CDR2 FYEKMQ (reference sequence). The CDR3 has 14 amino acids. V dropped 5 bases and J dropped 6 bases, with 17 bases sitting between them. The CDR3 sequence: CASSTLSRYSEQYF. CDR3 coding DNA: TGTGCCAGCAGCACCCTCTCGCGCTACTCCGAGCAGTACTTC.

The rearrangement joins TRBV5-1 to TRBJ2-7; the match to TRBD2 covers 12 bases. The CDR3 has 15 amino acids. Germline V gene data show CDR1 as SGHRS and CDR2 as YFSETQ. J lost 2 bases, V lost 4 bases, and 4 bases had no gene match. The CDR3 sequence: CASSPGLAGTYEQYF. The CDR3 region has the DNA TGCGCCAGCAGCCCAGGACTAGCGGGAACCTACGAGCAGTACTTC. Full variable domain (missing parts from reference TRBV5-1 and TRBJ2-7): KAGVTQTPRYLIKTRGQQVTLSCSPISGHRSVSWYQQTPGQGLQFLFEYFSETQRNKGNFPGRFSGRQFSNSRSEMNVSTLELGDSALYLCASSPGLAGTYEQYFGPGTRLTVT.

The genes are TRBV2 and TRBJ2-7; 8 bases are a match to TRBD1. The ends lost 6 bases at V and 7 bases at J; junction bases unmatched: 14. Germline V gene sequence: CDR1 SNHLY, CDR2 FYNNEI. CDR3 length: 15 residues. The CDR3 nucleotides read TGTGCCAGCAGAGAGACAGGGGAATTGAGGGGGGAGCAGTACTTC. It specifies CASRETGELRGEQYF.

This clone was seen a few times. J is TRBJ1-2 and V is TRBV20-1, with unresolved D. V was shortened by 1 base and J by 12 bases, with 12 bases between the two germline ends. The CDR3 length is 11 residues. The germline CDR1 and CDR2 sequences are DFQATT and SNEGSKA (reference sequence). CDR3 in amino acids: CSARVGRLDTF. The CDR3 nucleotides read TGCAGTGCTAGAGTCGGCAGACTGGACACCTTC.

The V and J genes are TRBV9 and TRBJ2-7; 9 nucleotides match TRBD1. The germline V gene has CDR1 SGDLS and CDR2 YYNGEE. The CDR3 sequence is 18 residues long. Germline trimming cut 3 bases from V and 3 bases from J; bases unmatched to any gene: 16. This CDR3 is CASSGQKEGGQGYYEQYF. The CDR3 coding sequence is TGTGCCAGCAGCGGGCAGAAAGAGGGGGGACAGGGTTACTACGAGCAGTACTTC.

The chain employs TRBV3-1 (or the pseudogene TRBV3-2) and TRBJ1-6; D unclear. Germline CDR1 LGHDT, CDR2 YNNKEL (reference sequence). V lost 4 bases and J 0 bases, leaving 7 bases between the germline ends. The length of the CDR3 is 15 residues. The CDR3 coding sequence is TGTGCCAGCAGCCTCGTGGACTCCTATAATTCACCCCTCCACTTT. Amino acid sequence: CASSLVDSYNSPLHF.

The J gene is TRBJ2-7, the V gene TRBV19; 7 bases align to TRBD1. Germline CDR1 reads LNHDA; CDR2 reads SQIVND (reference sequence). The CDR3 extends over 13 amino acids. After removal of 5 bases from V and 3 bases from J, the junction contained 4 bases not matched to a gene. The CDR3 sequence: CASSARQGYEQYF. The CDR3 bases are TGTGCCAGTAGTGCCCGACAGGGCTACGAGCAGTACTTC.

This sequence joins TRBV23-1 and TRBJ2-1; D may correspond to TRBD1 or TRBD2 (5 bases each). TRBV23-1 is identified as an open reading frame with a role that is uncertain. The CDR3 length is 16 residues. V was clipped by 6 bases and J by 4 bases, with 19 bases between them. The CDR3: CASSLGRDPIYNEQFF. The CDR3 nucleotides read TGCGCCAGCAGCCTCGGCCGGGACCCCATTTACAATGAGCAGTTCTTC.